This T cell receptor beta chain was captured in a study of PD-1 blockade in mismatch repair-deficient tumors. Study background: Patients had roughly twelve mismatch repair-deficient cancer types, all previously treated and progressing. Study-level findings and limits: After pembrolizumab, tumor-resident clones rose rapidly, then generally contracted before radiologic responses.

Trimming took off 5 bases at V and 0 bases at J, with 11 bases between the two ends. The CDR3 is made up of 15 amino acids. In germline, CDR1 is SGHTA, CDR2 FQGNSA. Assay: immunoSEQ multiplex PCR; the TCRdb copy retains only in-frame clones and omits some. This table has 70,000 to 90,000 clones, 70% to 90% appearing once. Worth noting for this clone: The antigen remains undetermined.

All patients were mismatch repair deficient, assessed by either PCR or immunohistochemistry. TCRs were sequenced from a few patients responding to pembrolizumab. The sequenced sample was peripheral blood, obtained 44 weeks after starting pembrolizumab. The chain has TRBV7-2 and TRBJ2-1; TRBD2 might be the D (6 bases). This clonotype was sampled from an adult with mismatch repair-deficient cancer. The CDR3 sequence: CASSIGTFSYNEQFF. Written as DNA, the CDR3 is TGTGCCAGCAGCATTGGGACTTTCTCCTACAATGAGCAGTTCTTC.